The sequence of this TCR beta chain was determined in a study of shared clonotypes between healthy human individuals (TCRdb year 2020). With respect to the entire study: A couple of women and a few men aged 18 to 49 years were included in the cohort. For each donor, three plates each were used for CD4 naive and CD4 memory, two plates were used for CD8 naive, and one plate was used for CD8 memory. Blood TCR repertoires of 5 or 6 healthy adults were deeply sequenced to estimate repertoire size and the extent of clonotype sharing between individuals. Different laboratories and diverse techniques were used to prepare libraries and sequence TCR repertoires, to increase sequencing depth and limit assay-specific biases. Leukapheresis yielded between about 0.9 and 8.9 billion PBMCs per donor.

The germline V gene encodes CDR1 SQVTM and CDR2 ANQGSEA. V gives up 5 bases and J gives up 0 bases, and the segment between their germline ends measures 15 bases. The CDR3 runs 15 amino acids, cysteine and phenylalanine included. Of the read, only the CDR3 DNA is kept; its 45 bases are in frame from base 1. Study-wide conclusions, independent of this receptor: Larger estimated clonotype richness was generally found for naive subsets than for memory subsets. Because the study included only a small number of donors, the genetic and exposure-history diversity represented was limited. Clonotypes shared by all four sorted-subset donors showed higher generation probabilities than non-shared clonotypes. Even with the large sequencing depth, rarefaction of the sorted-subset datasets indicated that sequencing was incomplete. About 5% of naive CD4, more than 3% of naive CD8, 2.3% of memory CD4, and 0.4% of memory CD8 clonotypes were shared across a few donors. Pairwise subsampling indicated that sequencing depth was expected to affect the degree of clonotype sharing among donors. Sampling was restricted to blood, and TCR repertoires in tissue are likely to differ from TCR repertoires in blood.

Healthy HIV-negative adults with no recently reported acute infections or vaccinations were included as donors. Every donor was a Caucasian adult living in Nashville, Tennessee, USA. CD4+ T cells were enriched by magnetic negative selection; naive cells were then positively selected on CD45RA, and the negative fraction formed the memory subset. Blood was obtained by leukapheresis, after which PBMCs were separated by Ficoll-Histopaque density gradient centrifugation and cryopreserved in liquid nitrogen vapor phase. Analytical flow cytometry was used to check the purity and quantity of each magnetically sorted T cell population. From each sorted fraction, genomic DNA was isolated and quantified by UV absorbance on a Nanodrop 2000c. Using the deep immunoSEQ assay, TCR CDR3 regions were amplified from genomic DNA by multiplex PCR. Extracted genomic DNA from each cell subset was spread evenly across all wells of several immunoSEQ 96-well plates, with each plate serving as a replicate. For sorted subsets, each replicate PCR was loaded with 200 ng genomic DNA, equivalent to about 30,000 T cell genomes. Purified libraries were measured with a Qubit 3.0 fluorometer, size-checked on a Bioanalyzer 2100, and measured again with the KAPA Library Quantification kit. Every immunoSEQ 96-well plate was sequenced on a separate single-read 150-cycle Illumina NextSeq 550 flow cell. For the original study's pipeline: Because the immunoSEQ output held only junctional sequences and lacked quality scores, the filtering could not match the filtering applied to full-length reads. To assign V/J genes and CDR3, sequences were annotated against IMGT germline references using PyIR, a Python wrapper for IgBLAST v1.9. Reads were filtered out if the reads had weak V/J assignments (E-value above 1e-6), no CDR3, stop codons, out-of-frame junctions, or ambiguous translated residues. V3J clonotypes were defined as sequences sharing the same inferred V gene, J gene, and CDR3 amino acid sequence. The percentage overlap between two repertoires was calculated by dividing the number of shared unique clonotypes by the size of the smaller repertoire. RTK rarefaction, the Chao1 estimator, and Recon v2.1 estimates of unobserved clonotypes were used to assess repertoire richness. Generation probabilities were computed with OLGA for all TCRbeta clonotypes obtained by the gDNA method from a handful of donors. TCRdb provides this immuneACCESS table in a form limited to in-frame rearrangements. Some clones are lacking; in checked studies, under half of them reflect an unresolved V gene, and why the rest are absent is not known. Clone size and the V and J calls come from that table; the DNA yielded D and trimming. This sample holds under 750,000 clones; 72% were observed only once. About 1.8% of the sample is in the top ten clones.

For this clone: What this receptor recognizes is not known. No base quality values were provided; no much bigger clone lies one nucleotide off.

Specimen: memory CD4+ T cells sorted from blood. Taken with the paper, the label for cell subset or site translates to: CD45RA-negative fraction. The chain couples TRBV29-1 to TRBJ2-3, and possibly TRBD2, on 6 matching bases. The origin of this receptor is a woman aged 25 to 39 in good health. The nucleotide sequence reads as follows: TGCAGCGTTAGACCAGGGACTTCTAGCACAGATACGCAGTATTTT. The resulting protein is CSVRPGTSSTDTQYF.